Each of the 10 T cell receptor beta chains below was sequenced from the same sample in a study of T cells in Graves' hyperthyroidism and ophthalmopathy. RNA transcripts served as the template for amplifying TCR beta CDR3 regions. First-round RT-PCR of the TCR CDR3 relied on the HTBI primer set. TCRdb itself ran the multiplex PCR reads through MiXCR, one entry per CDR3 protein. In the table there are around 600,000 distinct CDR3 sequences, approximately 15% of which are singletons. The specimen sequenced was blood. Source of these receptors: a woman between 40 and 50 years old with Graves' ophthalmopathy.

This clonotype was observed a handful of times. The J gene is TRBJ1-3, the V gene TRBV6-5; D call uncertain. Trimming left V 2 bases short and J 0 bases short, with 5 bases between. CDR1 and CDR2 (germline): MNHEY, SVGAGI. This CDR3 contains 14 residues. The DNA of the CDR3 is TGTGCCAGCAGTTACCGGAACTCTGGAAACACCATATATTTT. It translates to CASSYRNSGNTIYF.

This clonotype was observed a few times. This sequence joins TRBV7-9 and TRBJ2-3, with D unclear. V shed 1 base and J shed 5 bases, with 7 bases lying between them. Germline lookup yields CDR1 SEHNR and CDR2 FQNEAQ (reference sequence). This CDR3 is built from 13 residues. CDR3: CASSLVGLDTQYF. The CDR3 nucleotides are TGTGCCAGCAGCTTAGTGGGATTAGATACGCAGTATTTT.

This clonotype appeared a few times. A read error is likely, as this CDR3 ends without the conserved phenylalanine or tryptophan. This chain joins TRBV6-2 or TRBV6-3 and TRBJ1-1; possibly TRBD1 for D (6 bases). V lost 5 bases, J lost 4 bases, and 29 bases lay in between. CDR1 is MNHEY, CDR2 SVGEGT, per germline. This CDR3 has 19 amino acids. CDR3 sequence reads: CASSAGGSGVRMGTTEAFL. As DNA, the CDR3 is TGTGCCAGCAGTGCCGGGGGGTCAGGGGTGAGGATGGGGACCACTGAAGCTTTCCTT.

This clonotype was seen a handful of times. V is TRBV11-2 and J is TRBJ2-2; the D call may be TRBD1 or TRBD2 (6 bases each). This CDR3 spans 14 amino acids. Trimming took off 5 bases at V and 5 bases at J, with 12 bases between the two ends. Germline values: CDR1 SGHAT, CDR2 FQNNGV. Here the CDR3 DNA reads TGTGCCAGCAGCGATTGGAGGGGGACCGGGGAGCTGTTTTTT. Its protein is CASSDWRGTGELFF.

In its sample, this clonotype was seen many times. The chain links TRBV12-3 or TRBV12-4 to TRBJ2-1, with TRBD2 as a possible D gene (6 bases). The CDR3 length is 12 residues. V shed 5 bases and J shed 12 bases, with 14 bases lying between them. DNA of the CDR3: TGTGCCAGCAGTCTGGACTACGATGCGCAGTTCTTC. It specifies CASSLDYDAQFF.

The chain uses TRBV29-1 and TRBJ2-2; TRBD1 aligns across 9 bases. Germline-derived CDR1 and CDR2 are SQVTM and ANQGSEA. The CDR3 sequence is 14 residues long. V shed 7 bases, J shed 3 bases, and the junction held 6 bases outside the gene matches. CDR3 sequence (DNA): TGCAGCGCTCGACAGGGGGTAGACACCGGGGAGCTGTTTTTT. Amino acid sequence: CSARQGVDTGELFF.

CDR3 residues: CASSPADPPYEQYF. The CDR3 coding sequence is TGTGCCAGCAGCCCGGCTGACCCACCTTACGAGCAGTACTTC. This chain joins TRBV7-3 and TRBJ2-7; no clear D gene. Trimming removed 5 bases at V and 4 bases at J, with 15 bases between. Per germline, CDR1 SGHTA and CDR2 FQGTGA. This CDR3 is built from 14 residues.

This clonotype was recorded at least ten times. The V and J genes are TRBV6-1 and TRBJ2-1, with TRBD1 matching over 10 bases. Germline lookup yields CDR1 MNHNS and CDR2 SASEGT. V shed 7 bases and J 10 bases; nucleotides not matched to a gene: 10. CDR3 length: 14 residues. This CDR3 reads CASTGQGGAGEQFF. In DNA, the CDR3 is TGTGCCAGCACAGGACAGGGGGGAGCGGGCGAGCAGTTCTTC.

This clonotype was seen ten or more times. CDR3: CASSFSSGSGTYNEQFF. The CDR3 DNA reads TGTGCCAGCAGCTTCTCGTCCGGGAGCGGAACCTACAATGAGCAGTTCTTC. The chain joins TRBV11-2 to TRBJ2-1; possible D gene TRBD2, 6 bases. The CDR3 loop spans 17 amino acids. Germline CDR1 is SGHAT and CDR2 is FQNNGV. The V end lost 3 bases, the J end lost 2 bases, and 17 bases lay between the germline ends.

This clonotype has a handful of counts. J is TRBJ2-1 and V is TRBV19; D call uncertain. Germline assignment: CDR1 LNHDA and CDR2 SQIVND (reference sequence). The germline V and J ends were trimmed by 4 bases and 7 bases, with 17 bases remaining between them. The CDR3 length is 15 residues. CDR3 region: CASSNEGGTLNEQFF. The CDR3 bases are TGTGCCAGTAGTAACGAAGGCGGAACCTTGAATGAGCAGTTCTTC. Filled out from reference TRBV19 and TRBJ2-1, the complete variable domain reads DGGITQSPKYLFRKEGQNVTLSCEQNLNHDAMYWYRQDPGQGLRLIYYSQIVNDFQKGDIAEGYSVSREKKESFPLTVTSAQKNPTAFYLCASSNEGGTLNEQFFGPGTRLTVL.